The sequence of this T cell receptor (beta chain) was determined in a study of shared clonotypes between healthy human individuals (TCRdb year 2020). General notes on the study: A few men and two women, aged 18 to 49 years, made up the cohort. For each donor, CD4 naive and CD4 memory were each run on three plates, CD8 naive on two plates, and CD8 memory on one plate. Blood TCR repertoires of roughly 5 healthy adults were deeply sequenced to estimate repertoire size and the extent of clonotype sharing between individuals. Libraries were prepared and TCR repertoires were sequenced by different laboratories using diverse techniques, in order to increase sequencing depth and limit assay-specific biases. Leukapheresis yielded between about 0.85 and 10 billion PBMCs per donor. The investigation overall reported the following: The genetic and exposure-history diversity represented was limited by the small number of donors. When a few donors were compared, the shared fraction of clonotypes was about 5% for naive CD4, around 4% for naive CD8, 2% to 2.5% for memory CD4, and about 0.36% for memory CD8. Clonotypes shared by all four sorted-subset donors showed higher generation probabilities than non-shared clonotypes. Pairwise subsampling indicated that sequencing depth was expected to affect the degree of clonotype sharing among donors. Only blood was sampled, and tissue TCR repertoires likely differ from those in blood. Naive subsets generally had larger estimated clonotype richness than memory subsets. Even with the large sequencing depth, rarefaction of the sorted-subset datasets indicated that sequencing was incomplete.

Points on this clone: What this receptor recognizes is not known. The input lacks base qualities; no much larger clone sits a single base away.

TCR CDR3 regions were amplified from genomic DNA by multiplex PCR using the deep immunoSEQ assay. Extracted genomic DNA from each cell subset was distributed evenly across all wells of several immunoSEQ 96-well plates, and each plate was treated as a replicate. For sorted subsets, roughly 200 ng of genomic DNA, equivalent to about 30,000 T cell genomes, went into each replicate PCR. The purified libraries were quantified using a Qubit 3.0 fluorometer, sized with a Bioanalyzer 2100, and then quantified again using the KAPA Library Quantification kit. A separate single-read 150-cycle Illumina NextSeq 550 flow cell was used to sequence each immunoSEQ 96-well plate. Per the original workflow: Because only junctional sequences without quality scores were contained in the immunoSEQ output, filtering matching that applied to full-length reads could not be performed. Sequences were annotated with PyIR, a Python wrapper for IgBLAST v1.9, using IMGT germline references to assign V/J genes and CDR3. Any read was removed if the V/J assignment was weak (E-value above 1e-6), the CDR3 was missing, or the read contained stop codons, out-of-frame junctions, or ambiguous translated residues. V3J clonotypes were defined as sequences sharing the same inferred V gene, J gene, and CDR3 amino acid sequence. Percentage overlap between repertoires was calculated by dividing the number of shared unique clonotypes by the size of the smaller repertoire. Repertoire richness was assessed with RTK rarefaction, the Chao1 estimator, and Recon v2.1 estimates of unobserved clonotypes. For all TCRbeta clonotypes obtained by the gDNA method from a few donors, generation probabilities were computed with OLGA. TCRdb took this table from immuneACCESS and kept in-frame rearrangements with V and J called. Such tables lack part of the clones; where checked against another copy, unresolved V genes explain under half of the gap, and the rest is unexplained. The V and J calls and clone size come from that table; D and trimming were worked out from the DNA. The sample includes 1.5 million to 2.5 million clones, with about 94% observed a single time. The ten largest account for around 1% of the sample.

CD8 naive samples were CD45RO-negative cells positively selected for CCR7, giving a CD45RA+CCR7+ population that excluded TemRA cells. Healthy HIV-negative adults with no recently reported acute infections or vaccinations were included as donors. All donors were Caucasian adults living in Nashville, Tennessee, USA. Blood was collected by leukapheresis, and PBMCs were isolated by Ficoll-Histopaque density gradient centrifugation and then cryopreserved in liquid nitrogen vapor phase. Analytical flow cytometry was used to check the purity and quantity of each magnetically sorted T cell population. Genomic DNA was isolated from each sorted fraction and quantified by UV absorbance on a Nanodrop 2000c. There are 15 amino acids in the CDR3, from cysteine to phenylalanine inclusive. The kept DNA is CDR3 alone, 45 bases in frame from the first base. V loses 0 bases, J loses 8 bases, and the germline ends lie 14 bases apart. CDR1 LGHNA and CDR2 YSLEER were looked up in the germline V gene.

The source material was naive CD8+ T cells sorted from blood. In light of the paper, this sample's cell subset or site label describes: CD45RA+CCR7+. The chain is made from TRBV4-3 and TRBJ2-1; the best D guess is TRBD1, with 6 bases matching. The clonotype comes from a man younger than 30 in good health. The bases read TGCGCCAGCAGCCAAGATGTGGGGCAGGGGTATGAGCAGTTCTTC. It specifies CASSQDVGQGYEQFF.